The 10 T cell receptor beta chains below were found in one sample sequenced in a study of blood T cells in healthy people across ages. A second 7 to 11 cycle PCR used barcoded and J-beta primers. Each CDR3 protein is one row after TCRdb ran MiXCR on the 5' RACE reads. This sample yields under 1,000,000 distinct CDR3 sequences, of which about 37% are seen a single time; roughly 13% belongs to the top ten. What was sequenced was blood. Receptors originate from a young man in good health.

The gene calls are TRBV9 and TRBJ1-1; 9 bases align to TRBD1. J lost 1 base, V lost 4 bases, and 5 bases had no gene match. CDR1 and CDR2 (germline): SGDLS, YYNGEE. The CDR3 sequence is 15 residues long. The CDR3 nucleotides read TGTGCCAGCAGCATAGGGGGACAGGGGAACACTGAAGCTTTCTTT. Protein sequence: CASSIGGQGNTEAFF.

This clonotype was counted between two and nine times. Here the CDR3 DNA reads TGTGCCAGCAGATGGGCAGGCGGGGGAAATGAGCAGTACTTC. This translates into CASRWAGGGNEQYF. The chain carries TRBV6-5 and TRBJ2-1, with 7 positions matching TRBD2. The end of the DNA fits TRBJ2-7 better, so the J call may be wrong. CDR3 length: 14 residues. In germline, CDR1 is MNHEY, CDR2 SVGAGI.

The chain couples TRBV12-3 or TRBV12-4 to TRBJ2-1; the D gene is possibly TRBD2 (6 bases). This CDR3 spans 12 amino acids. The V and J ends lost 6 bases and 10 bases respectively, with 13 bases between them. The CDR3 DNA is TGTGCCAGCAGCCGTGCGGGGTACGAGCAGTTCTTC. Amino acids: CASSRAGYEQFF.

This clonotype was seen repeatedly, ten times or more. The chain couples TRBV20-1 to TRBJ2-5; D gene unclear. CDR3 size: 11 residues. In germline, CDR1 is DFQATT, CDR2 SNEGSKA (reference sequence). CDR3 bases: TGCAGCCAAATGGAACTTGAGACCCAGTACTTC. Amino acids: CSQMELETQYF.

This CDR3 reads CSAPTSGGAREQFF. The CDR3 coding sequence is TGCAGTGCCCCAACTAGCGGGGGGGCTCGCGAGCAGTTCTTC. The chain is built from TRBV20-1 and TRBJ2-1, with 13 positions matching TRBD2. The ends lost 6 bases at V and 10 bases at J; junction bases unmatched: 9. Germline V CDR1 and CDR2: DFQATT, SNEGSKA (reference sequence). The CDR3 length is 14 residues.

V gene TRBV12-3 or TRBV12-4 combines with J gene TRBJ2-7; 8 bases match TRBD1. Germline trimming cut 6 bases from V and 2 bases from J; bases unmatched to any gene: 18. CDR3 length: 18 residues. Here the CDR3 reads CASSLTVDRGTAPYEQYF. The CDR3, as DNA: TGTGCCAGCAGCCTCACCGTAGACAGGGGAACGGCGCCCTACGAGCAGTACTTC.

The CDR3: CASSLGGNRVYGYTF. In nucleotides, the CDR3 is TGTGCCAGCAGCTTAGGTGGGAACAGGGTCTATGGCTACACCTTC. The chain has TRBV7-9 and TRBJ1-2; tentative D call: TRBD1 (6 bases). Germline V lookup: CDR1 SEHNR, CDR2 FQNEAQ (reference sequence). There are 15 residues in the CDR3. V was trimmed by 1 base and J by 4 bases, leaving 13 bases between them.

The chain employs TRBV9 and TRBJ2-1; D gene ambiguous. In germline, CDR1 is SGDLS, CDR2 YYNGEE. The CDR3 has 16 amino acids. Trimming took off 3 bases at V and 8 bases at J, with 21 bases between the two ends. CDR3 coding DNA: TGTGCCAGCAGCGACCCCGATGGGAATCCGATCGATGAGCAGTTCTTC. It specifies CASSDPDGNPIDEQFF.

This clonotype has ten or more counts. This chain links TRBV12-3 or TRBV12-4 with TRBJ2-1; TRBD1 matches 7 bases. Unmatched junction bases numbered 5, after V lost 3 bases and J lost 3 bases. This CDR3 is built from 15 residues. The CDR3, as DNA: TGTGCCAGCAGTTTCCGAGACAGGGACTACAATGAGCAGTTCTTC. Protein product: CASSFRDRDYNEQFF.

This clonotype was recorded a few times. This chain uses TRBV9 with TRBJ2-5; weak D call: TRBD1 (5 bases). Trimming took 0 bases from V and 11 from J, leaving 14 bases between them. The CDR3 covers 13 residues. The germline gives CDR1 SGDLS, CDR2 YYNGEE. The DNA for the CDR3 is TGTGCCAGCAGCGTAGCGCAGGGAAAGGAGCAGTACTTC. It codes for CASSVAQGKEQYF.